This section outlines one T cell receptor beta chain sequence together with its context. These data come from a study of sequential checkpoint blockade in melanoma. Treatment given: randomized to nivolumab then ipilimumab (arm A) or the reverse (arm B). V lost 6 bases and J lost 10, with 19 bases in between. The germline gives CDR1 LNHDA, CDR2 SQIVND (reference sequence). The CDR3 covers 14 residues. Generated by immunoSEQ multiplex PCR, the TCRdb table keeps only in-frame clones and is missing some. This sample has more than 35,000 clones, with 70% to 90% found just once. The specimen was CD8+ T cells sorted from blood (inferred from file names), collected from a patient given nivolumab and ipilimumab in sequence. This chain connects TRBV19 to TRBJ2-1, with D maybe TRBD2 (6 bases). The receptor comes from a human donor with melanoma. For the CDR3, the DNA is TGTGCCAGTAGCCCGGGGACTCCCGCGGGGGAGCAGTTCTTC. This sequence encodes CASSPGTPAGEQFF.